Listed here are 19 T cell receptor beta chains from one sample, sequenced in a study of blood T cell repertoires in COVID-19. The data were produced by immunoSEQ multiplex PCR, yet TCRdb's version contains in-frame clones alone and is incomplete. The profile shows 50,000 to 75,000 clones, about 84% of them singletons. The sample was peripheral blood. All receptors come from a man aged 55-75 years with acute or convalescent COVID-19.

The genes are TRBV6-2 or TRBV6-3 and TRBJ2-7; perhaps TRBD2 as D (5 bases). In germline, CDR1 is MNHEY, CDR2 SVGEGT. The V end lost 0 bases, the J end lost 6 bases, and 9 bases lay between the germline ends. The CDR3 loop spans 13 amino acids. The CDR3 region has the DNA TGTGCCAGCAGTTACTCACCCGGGGTCGAGCAGTACTTC. Its protein is CASSYSPGVEQYF.

The table lists this clone with a few counts. The chain joins TRBV6-5 to TRBJ2-5; 7 nucleotides align to TRBD2. CDR3 length: 14 residues. Losses at the gene ends were 6 bases for V and 4 bases for J; bases not matched to a gene: 8. Germline V gene lookup returns CDR1 MNHEY and CDR2 SVGAGI. CDR3 amino acids: CASRPDGGRETQYF. The CDR3 bases are TGTGCCAGCAGACCTGACGGGGGGAGAGAGACCCAGTACTTC.

This chain joins TRBV5-1 and TRBJ2-7; 9 bases match TRBD2. Germline V gene sequence: CDR1 SGHRS, CDR2 YFSETQ. Trimming took 7 bases from V and 0 from J; bases not matched to a gene: 8. The length of the CDR3 is 15 residues. CDR3 amino acids: CASRRGGPSSYEQYF. In DNA form, the CDR3 reads TGCGCCAGCCGGCGGGGGGGGCCCTCCTCCTACGAGCAGTACTTC.

This clone was observed a handful of times. The chain couples TRBV29-1 to TRBJ1-4; D ambiguous. Trimming removed 7 bases at V and 12 bases at J, with 18 bases between. Per the germline V gene, CDR1 is SQVTM and CDR2 is ANQGSEA. The CDR3 loop spans 12 amino acids. The CDR3 sequence: CSAYIGRRELFF. The CDR3 DNA is TGCAGCGCGTACATAGGGAGGAGGGAACTGTTTTTT.

Points on this clone: The missing conserved phenylalanine or tryptophan at the end of this CDR3 makes a read error likely. Because the CDR3's place on the DNA is in doubt, the DNA is left out and the CDR3 is given as listed by TCRdb. The genes are TRBV21-1 and TRBJ1-6; the table's D gene call, TRBD1, was not cross checked with the DNA. TRBV21-1 corresponds to a pseudogene. Termini included, the CDR3 measures 10 amino acids. This CDR3 is CASSNGGGAG.

This chain joins TRBV27 and TRBJ1-2; 7 bases align to TRBD1. V was pared by 8 bases and J by 8 bases, with 5 bases of the junction left unmatched. There are 11 residues in the CDR3. The germline V gene encodes CDR1 MNHEY and CDR2 SMNVEV (reference sequence). The CDR3 sequence: CASGYRGGYTF. In DNA, the CDR3 is TGTGCCAGCGGCTACAGGGGAGGCTACACCTTC.

V gene TRBV6-5 combines with J gene TRBJ2-3, with 9 bases aligning to TRBD2. The CDR3 is 15 residues long. J was trimmed by 0 bases and V by 6 bases; bases with no gene match: 4. The germline gives CDR1 MNHEY, CDR2 SVGAGI. CDR3 sequence reads: CASRVGLASTDTQYF. The DNA for the CDR3 is TGTGCCAGCAGGGTGGGACTAGCTAGCACAGATACGCAGTATTTT.

This clone was found once. V usage is TRBV6-6 and J usage is TRBJ1-2; D unresolved. Germline V CDR1 and CDR2: MNHNY, SVGAGI (reference sequence). The CDR3 extends over 15 amino acids. The germline V and J ends were trimmed by 0 bases and 1 base, with 9 bases remaining between them. The DNA of the CDR3 is TGTGCCAGCAGTTACTCGTCCCTACTTAACTATGGCTACACCTTC. This encodes CASSYSSLLNYGYTF.

In its sample, this clone was seen a few times. The chain uses TRBV7-3 and TRBJ2-7; TRBD1 agrees at 10 bases. Germline V gene lookup returns CDR1 SGHTA and CDR2 FQGTGA. V dropped 4 bases and J dropped 1; count of bases not matched to a gene: 1. The CDR3 is 14 residues long. The chain's CDR3 is CASSSGQGSYEQYF. The CDR3 DNA reads TGTGCCAGCAGCTCGGGACAGGGGTCCTACGAGCAGTACTTC.

The chain joins TRBV2 to TRBJ1-1, with D possibly TRBD1 on 6 matching bases. This CDR3 is built from 13 residues. Germline V CDR1 and CDR2: SNHLY, FYNNEI. Trimming left V 11 bases short and J 0 bases short, with 13 bases between. The CDR3 region is CAVPRTVNTEAFF. The CDR3 DNA reads TGTGCCGTCCCTAGGACAGTGAACACTGAAGCTTTCTTT. The full variable domain, in which reference TRBV2 and TRBJ1-1 provide the parts outside the CDR3, is EPEVTQTPSHQVTQMGQEVILRCVPISNHLYFYWYRQILGQKVEFLVSFYNNEISEKSEIFDDQFSVERPDGSNFTLKIRSTKLEDSAMYFCAVPRTVNTEAFFGQGTRLTVV.

With respect to this clone: A junction boundary mismatches the germline segment, possibly from a read error. The chain joins TRBV7-7 to TRBJ2-1, with TRBD2 identical over 16 bases. Germline V gene data show CDR1 as SSHAT and CDR2 as FNYEAQ (reference sequence). The CDR3 runs to 17 residues. In DNA form, the CDR3 reads TGTGCTAGCAGCCCTGGGACTAGCGGGGGGGCCCTCCATGAGCAGTTCTTC. Translating gives CASSPGTSGGALHEQFF.

V gene TRBV5-4 combines with J gene TRBJ1-5; maybe TRBD1 (6 bases). The V gene lost 2 bases and the J gene lost 5 bases, with 11 bases spanning the gap. The CDR3 is made up of 14 amino acids. CDR1 and CDR2 (germline): SGHNT, YYREEE (reference sequence). The DNA of the CDR3 is TGTGCCAGCAGCTTAGGGGGAGTTGATCAGCCCCAGCATTTT. Its translation is CASSLGGVDQPQHF. Supplemented by reference TRBV5-4 and TRBJ1-5, the full variable domain reads ETGVTQSPTHLIKTRGQQVTLRCSSQSGHNTVSWYQQALGQGPQFIFQYYREEENGRGNFPPRFSGLQFPNYSSELNVNALELDDSALYLCASSLGGVDQPQHFGDGTRLSIL.

V is TRBV6-2 or TRBV6-3 and J is TRBJ1-4, with a weak D call TRBD1 (5 bases). From germline, CDR1 is MNHEY and CDR2 SVGEGT. V was pared by 1 base and J by 7 bases, with 13 bases between. CDR3 size: 15 residues. The CDR3 loop reads CASSYYGGNGEKLFF. The DNA for the CDR3 is TGTGCCAGCAGTTACTACGGGGGTAACGGTGAAAAACTGTTTTTT.

The V gene is TRBV28, the J gene TRBJ1-1; D is unclear. The germline V and J ends were trimmed by 8 bases and 4 bases, with 14 bases remaining between them. Germline V gene data show CDR1 as MDHEN and CDR2 as SYDVKM. This CDR3 comprises 13 residues. DNA for the CDR3: TGTGCCAGCGGATCGGGTGTCGGCACTGAAGCTTTCTTT. It yields the protein CASGSGVGTEAFF.

The CDR3 here is CASSPLAGGSYNEQFF. The CDR3 nucleotides are TGTGCCAGCAGCCCGCTAGCGGGGGGGTCCTACAATGAGCAGTTCTTC. The V and J genes are TRBV7-9 and TRBJ2-1, with 12 bases identical to TRBD2. The CDR3 extends over 16 amino acids. Germline values: CDR1 SEHNR, CDR2 FQNEAQ (reference sequence). V dropped 5 bases and J dropped 1; count of bases not matched to a gene: 3. The full variable domain, with the rest looked up from reference TRBV7-9 and TRBJ2-1, is DTGVSQNPRHKITKRGQNVTFRCDPISEHNRLYWYRQTLGQGPEFLTYFQNEAQLEKSRLLSDRFSAERPKGSFSTLEIQRTEQGDSAMYLCASSPLAGGSYNEQFFGPGTRLTVL.

This rearrangement joins TRBV7-8 to TRBJ2-2, with 11 bases fitting TRBD2. The CDR3 has 17 residues. V was pared by 5 bases and J by 1 base, with 6 bases of the junction left unmatched. Germline loops: CDR1 SGHVS, CDR2 FQNEAQ. In nucleotides, the CDR3 is TGTGCCAGCAGCCACCCACTAGCGGGGGTGAACACCGGGGAGCTGTTTTTT. This codes for CASSHPLAGVNTGELFF.

The V call is TRBV2, the J call TRBJ2-6; a possible D gene is TRBD2 (5 bases). Looked up from germline, CDR1 is SNHLY and CDR2 is FYNNEI. V shed 1 base and J shed 2 bases, with 9 bases lying between them. The CDR3 sequence is 16 residues long. The CDR3 loop is CASSEVIGAGANVLTF. For the CDR3, the DNA is TGTGCCAGCAGTGAAGTTATCGGGGCTGGGGCCAACGTCCTGACTTTC.

This rearrangement joins TRBV24-1 to TRBJ2-1, with 12 nucleotides matching TRBD2. Per the germline V gene, CDR1 is KGHDR and CDR2 is SFDVKD. This CDR3 region has 18 residues. V gave up 4 bases and J gave up 0 bases; unmatched junction bases: 6. CDR3 amino acids: CATSDHGLAGNSYNEQFF. Here the CDR3 DNA reads TGTGCCACCAGTGACCACGGACTAGCGGGGAACTCCTACAATGAGCAGTTCTTC.

In the case of this clone: Germline and junction disagree at one end, which may indicate a read error. The rearrangement links TRBV27 to TRBJ1-1; D not certain. The CDR3 sequence is 16 residues long. CDR1 and CDR2 (germline): MNHEY, SMNVEV (reference sequence). This CDR3 is CASSLYPFRMNTEAFF. CDR3 coding DNA: TGTGCTAGCAGTTTATACCCGTTCAGGATGAACACTGAAGCTTTCTTT.